Sequencing of this T cell receptor (beta chain) was carried out in a study of PD-L1 blockade in urothelial cancer. Whole-study context: Atezolizumab, begun by patients around 2014, was given at 1,200 mg intravenously every 3 weeks. Blood samples had a median of 141,255 T cells.

Templates that were synthetic TCR analogs were spiked into each PCR. Here immunoSEQ multiplex PCR was the method, and the copy in TCRdb shows in-frame clones only, minus some. The table has 95,000 to 100,000 clones, 87% seen once. As for this clone: Antigen: not known.

Findings of the study overall: Durable-benefit patients had greater expansion of tumor-associated blood clones at 3 weeks.

Specified time point: pretreatment peripheral blood. Germline loops: CDR1 SGHRS, CDR2 YFSETQ. CDR3 length equals 15 residues. Trimming shortened V by 0 bases and J by 6 bases, and 15 bases separated the two germline ends. The sequencing here drew on PBMCs, taken around atezolizumab (anti-PD-L1) treatment. This TCR was sampled from a man in his 60s with urothelial cancer. The V call is TRBV5-1, the J call TRBJ1-2; D is unresolved. The CDR3 protein is CASSLAGKEADGYTF. CDR3 DNA: TGCGCCAGCAGCTTGGCCGGGAAGGAGGCTGATGGCTACACCTTC.